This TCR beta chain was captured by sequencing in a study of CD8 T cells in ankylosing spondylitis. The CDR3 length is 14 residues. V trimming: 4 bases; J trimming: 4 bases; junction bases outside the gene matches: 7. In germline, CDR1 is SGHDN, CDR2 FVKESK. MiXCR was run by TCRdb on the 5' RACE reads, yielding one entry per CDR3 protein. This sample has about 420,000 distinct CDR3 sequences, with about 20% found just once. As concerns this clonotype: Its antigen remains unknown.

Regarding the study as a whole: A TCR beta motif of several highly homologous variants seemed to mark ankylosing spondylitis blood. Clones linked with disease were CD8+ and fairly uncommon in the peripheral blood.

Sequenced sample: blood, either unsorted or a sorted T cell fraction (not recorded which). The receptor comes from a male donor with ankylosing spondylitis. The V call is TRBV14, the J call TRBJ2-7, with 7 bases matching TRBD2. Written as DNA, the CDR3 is TGTGCCAGCAGCCGCGGGGAGGGTTGGTACGAGCAGTACTTC. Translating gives CASSRGEGWYEQYF.